This TCR beta chain was identified during a study of T-cell reconstitution after alpha-beta-depleted transplantation in children. Unique molecular identifiers were incorporated during preparation of the TCRbeta library. From the PCR reads, TCRdb called clonotypes with MiXCR, one entry per CDR3 protein. The table has about 610,000 distinct CDR3 sequences, 10% to 13% seen once. CDR3 length: 16 residues. Trimming cost V 0 bases and J 8 bases; bases outside gene matches: 6. CDR1 is LGHNA and CDR2 is YSLEER in the germline V gene. The receptor comes from a human donor who donated a stem cell graft to a child with acute myeloid leukemia. This sequence joins TRBV4-3 and TRBJ2-2, with 10 bases that match TRBD2. The input for sequencing was PBMCs from the stem cell graft donor, taken from the stem cell graft. CDR3 sequence (DNA): TGCGCCAGCAGCCAAGAGCTAGCGGGAGCCGGAGGGGAGCTGTTTTTT. Translating it yields CASSQELAGAGGELFF.